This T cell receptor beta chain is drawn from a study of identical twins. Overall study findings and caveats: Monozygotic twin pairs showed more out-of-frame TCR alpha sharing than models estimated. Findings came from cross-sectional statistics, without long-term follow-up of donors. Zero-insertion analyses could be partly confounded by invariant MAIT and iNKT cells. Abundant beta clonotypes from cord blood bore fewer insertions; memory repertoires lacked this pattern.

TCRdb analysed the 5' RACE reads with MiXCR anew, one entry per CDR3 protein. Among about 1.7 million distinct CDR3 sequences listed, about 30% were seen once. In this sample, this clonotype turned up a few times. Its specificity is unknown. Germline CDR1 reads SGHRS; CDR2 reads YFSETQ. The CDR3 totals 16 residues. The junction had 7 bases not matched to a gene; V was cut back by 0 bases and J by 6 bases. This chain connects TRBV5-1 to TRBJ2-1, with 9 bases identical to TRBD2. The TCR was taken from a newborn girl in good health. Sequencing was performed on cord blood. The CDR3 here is CASSLGGGAHVNEQFF. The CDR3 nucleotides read TGCGCCAGCAGCTTGGGCGGGGGGGCTCACGTCAATGAGCAGTTCTTC.